This T cell receptor (beta chain) stems from a study of spatial heterogeneity in lung cancer. Turning to the study itself: Raw reads showed each unique TCR and UMI combination turning up more than ten times on average.

This clonotype showed up many times. Its antigen is currently unknown. Study observations and caveats: Expanded tumor TCRs that were ubiquitous appeared in blood more at resection than follow-up.

This CDR3 is built from 12 residues. Germline lookup yields CDR1 DFQATT and CDR2 SNEGSKA (reference sequence). The ends were cut back, 8 bases at V and 3 bases at J, with 14 bases in the middle. TCRdb re-analysed the 5' RACE reads in MiXCR, keeping a single row per CDR3 protein. The data contain about 48,000 distinct CDR3 sequences, approximately 5% of them seen just once; the ten biggest clones take up 11%. This sample's time point: sample taken at primary tumor resection. The authors sequenced whole RNA from tumor, nontumor lung or frozen PBMC without sorting. This TCR was recovered from a male donor with early-stage non-small cell lung cancer. The sequencing used PBMCs, collected at surgery. This rearrangement joins TRBV20-1 to TRBJ2-7; D unresolved. The chain's CDR3 is CSHHRWDYEQYF. CDR3 bases: TGCAGTCATCACCGGTGGGACTACGAGCAGTACTTC.